The 10 T cell receptor beta chains below come from one sample, sequenced in a study of T cells in Graves' hyperthyroidism and ophthalmopathy. Amplification of TCR beta CDR3 regions was performed using RNA transcripts as template. Initially, a first-round RT-PCR of the TCR CDR3 employed the HTBI primer set. One entry per CDR3 protein results from TCRdb running MiXCR on the multiplex PCR reads. Here the sample spans fewer than 750,000 distinct CDR3 sequences, around 45% being singletons. Sequenced: peripheral blood or thyroid tissue (not recorded which). These receptors all stem from a woman aged 18 to 35 with Graves' hyperthyroidism.

The chain has TRBV12-3 or TRBV12-4 and TRBJ2-7; either TRBD1 or TRBD2 may supply D (5 bases each). The CDR3 contains 13 residues. V lost 5 bases and J lost 5, with 13 bases in between. CDR3 sequence (DNA): TGTGCCAGCAGTAATCCCACGGGGCACGAGCAGTACTTC. Its translation: CASSNPTGHEQYF.

The CDR3 is CSVSGGGRARYEQYF. The CDR3 DNA reads TGCAGCGTTAGTGGTGGCGGGAGGGCTCGGTACGAGCAGTACTTC. The rearrangement links TRBV29-1 to TRBJ2-7; the match to TRBD2 covers 9 bases. There are 15 residues in the CDR3. Germline-derived CDR1 and CDR2 are SQVTM and ANQGSEA. J was trimmed by 4 bases and V by 5 bases; bases with no gene match: 12.

This clonotype was counted between two and nine times. V gene TRBV6-6 combines with J gene TRBJ2-7; 10 bases are a match to TRBD2. The CDR3 consists of 15 residues. Losses at the gene ends were 2 bases for V and 1 base for J; bases not matched to a gene: 2. Per the germline V gene, CDR1 is MNHNY and CDR2 is SVGAGI (reference sequence). CDR3 DNA sequence: TGTGCCAGCAGTTACACTAGCGGGAATTCCTACGAGCAGTACTTC. Protein product: CASSYTSGNSYEQYF.

This clonotype came up many times. V and J are TRBV29-1 and TRBJ1-2; D is ambiguous. This CDR3 contains 12 residues. The germline gives CDR1 SQVTM, CDR2 ANQGSEA. The V and J ends lost 0 bases and 6 bases respectively, with 8 bases between them. As DNA, the CDR3 is TGCAGCGTTGAAGATTCGTATGATGGCTACACCTTC. Translated: CSVEDSYDGYTF.

This chain uses TRBV29-1 with TRBJ1-1; 9 nucleotides line up with TRBD1. This CDR3 spans 13 amino acids. Germline V gene lookup returns CDR1 SQVTM and CDR2 ANQGSEA. The trim removed 4 bases at V and 5 bases at J, leaving 5 bases unmatched. The CDR3 DNA reads TGCAGCGTTGCTCAGGACAGGGGAACTGAAGCTTTCTTT. As protein: CSVAQDRGTEAFF. The full variable domain, in which reference TRBV29-1 and TRBJ1-1 provide the parts outside the CDR3, is SAVISQKPSRDICQRGTSLTIQCQVDSQVTMMFWYRQQPGQSLTLIATANQGSEATYESGFVIDKFPISRPNLTFSTLTVSNMSPEDSSIYLCSVAQDRGTEAFFGQGTRLTVV.

This chain links TRBV15 with TRBJ1-2, with D hard to call. V dropped 7 bases and J dropped 11 bases, with 20 bases sitting between them. This CDR3 contains 13 residues. Per germline, CDR1 LNHNV and CDR2 YYDKDF (reference sequence). The CDR3 is CATTANGLAGYTF. Written as DNA, the CDR3 is TGTGCCACCACCGCGAATGGACTAGCGGGGTACACCTTC.

As for this clonotype: One junction end disagrees with the germline gene, perhaps due to a read error. The J gene is TRBJ2-5, the V gene TRBV9; D tentatively fits TRBD1 or TRBD2 (6 bases each). The CDR3 has 17 residues. Germline V lookup: CDR1 SGDLS, CDR2 YYNGEE. This chain's CDR3 is CAGSVEGGAGVRETQYF. In DNA, the CDR3 is TGTGCCGGCAGCGTAGAAGGAGGGGCAGGGGTGCGAGAGACCCAGTACTTC.

As regards this clonotype: It may be a read error: a sequence one base away is much more abundant. The J gene is TRBJ1-6, the V gene TRBV4-1, with D unclear. The CDR3 loop spans 13 amino acids. Germline lookup yields CDR1 MGHRA and CDR2 YSYEKL. V lost 4 bases and J 9 bases, leaving 10 bases between the germline ends. The CDR3 DNA follows: TGCGCCAGCAGCCCAGAAAAACTTTCACCCCTCCACTTT. Its protein is CASSPEKLSPLHF.

Written as DNA, the CDR3 is TGTGCCAGCAGCTTACTAGCGGGAGATAGGAGTGAGCAGTTCTTC. The encoded protein is CASSLLAGDRSEQFF. The chain uses TRBV6-1 and TRBJ2-1, with 11 bases matching TRBD2. CDR1 is MNHNS, CDR2 SASEGT, per germline. This CDR3 spans 15 amino acids. Unmatched junction bases numbered 10, after V lost 6 bases and J lost 9 bases.

The table lists this clonotype with many counts. The DNA for the CDR3 is TGTGCCAGTAGTATAAACGTTAACACCGGGGAGCTGTTTTTT. Translated, it gives CASSINVNTGELFF. The V gene is TRBV19, the J gene TRBJ2-2; D unresolved. CDR3 length: 14 residues. The germline V and J ends were trimmed by 2 bases and 2 bases, with 6 bases remaining between them. Germline CDR1 is LNHDA and CDR2 is SQIVND (reference sequence).